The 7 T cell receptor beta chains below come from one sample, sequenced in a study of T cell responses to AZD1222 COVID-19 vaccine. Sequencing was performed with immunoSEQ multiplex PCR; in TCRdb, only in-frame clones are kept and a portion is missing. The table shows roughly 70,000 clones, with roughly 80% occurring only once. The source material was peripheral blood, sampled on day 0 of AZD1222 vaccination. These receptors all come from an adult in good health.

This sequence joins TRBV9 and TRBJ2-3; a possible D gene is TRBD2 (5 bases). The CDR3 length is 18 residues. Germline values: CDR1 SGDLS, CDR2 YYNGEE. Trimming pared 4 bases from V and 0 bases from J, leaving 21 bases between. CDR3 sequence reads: CASSPRGDAVSSTDTQYF. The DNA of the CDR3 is TGTGCCAGCAGCCCCCGGGGAGATGCCGTATCTAGCACAGATACGCAGTATTTT.

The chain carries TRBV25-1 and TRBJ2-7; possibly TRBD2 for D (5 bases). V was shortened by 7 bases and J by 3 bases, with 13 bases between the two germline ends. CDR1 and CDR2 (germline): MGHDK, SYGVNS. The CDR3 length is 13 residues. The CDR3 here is CASKLADFYEQYF. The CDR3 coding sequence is TGTGCCAGCAAGCTAGCTGATTTCTACGAGCAGTACTTC.

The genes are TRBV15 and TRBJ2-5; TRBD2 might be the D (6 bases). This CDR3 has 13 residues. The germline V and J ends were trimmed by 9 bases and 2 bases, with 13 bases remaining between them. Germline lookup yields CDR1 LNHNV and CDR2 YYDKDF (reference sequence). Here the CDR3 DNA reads TGTGCCACTAATCGGGGGATTCAAGAGACCCAGTACTTC. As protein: CATNRGIQETQYF.

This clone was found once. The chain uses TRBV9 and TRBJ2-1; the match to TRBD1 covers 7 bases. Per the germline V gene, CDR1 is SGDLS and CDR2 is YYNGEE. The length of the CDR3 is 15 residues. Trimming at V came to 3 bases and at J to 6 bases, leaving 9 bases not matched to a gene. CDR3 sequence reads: CASSARGQQVNEQFF. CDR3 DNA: TGTGCCAGCAGCGCCAGGGGACAGCAGGTCAATGAGCAGTTCTTC.

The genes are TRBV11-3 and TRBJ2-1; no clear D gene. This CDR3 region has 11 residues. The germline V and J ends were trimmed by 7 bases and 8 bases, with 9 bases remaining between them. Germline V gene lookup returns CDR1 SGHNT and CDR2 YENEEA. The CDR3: CASTSRDEQFF. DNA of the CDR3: TGTGCCAGCACTAGTCGGGATGAGCAGTTCTTC. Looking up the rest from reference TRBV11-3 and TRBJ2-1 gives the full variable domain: EAGVVQSPRYKIIEKKQPVAFWCNPISGHNTLYWYLQNLGQGPELLIRYENEEAVDDSQLPKDRFSAERLKGVDSTLKIQPAELGDSAVYLCASTSRDEQFFGPGTRLTVL.

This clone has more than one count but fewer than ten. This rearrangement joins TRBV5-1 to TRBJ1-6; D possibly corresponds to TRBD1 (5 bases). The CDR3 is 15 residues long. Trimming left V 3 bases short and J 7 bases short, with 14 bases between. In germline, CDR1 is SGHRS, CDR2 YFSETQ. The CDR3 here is CASSSLGQANSPLHF. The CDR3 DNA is TGCGCCAGCAGCTCCTTGGGGCAGGCCAATTCACCCCTCCACTTT.

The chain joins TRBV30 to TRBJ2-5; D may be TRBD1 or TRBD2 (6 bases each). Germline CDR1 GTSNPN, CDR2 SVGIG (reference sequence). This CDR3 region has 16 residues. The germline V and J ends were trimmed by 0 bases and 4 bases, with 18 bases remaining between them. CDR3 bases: TGTGCCTGGAGTGTAGGGACGGGGGCGCGGGGAGAGACCCAGTACTTC. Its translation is CAWSVGTGARGETQYF.